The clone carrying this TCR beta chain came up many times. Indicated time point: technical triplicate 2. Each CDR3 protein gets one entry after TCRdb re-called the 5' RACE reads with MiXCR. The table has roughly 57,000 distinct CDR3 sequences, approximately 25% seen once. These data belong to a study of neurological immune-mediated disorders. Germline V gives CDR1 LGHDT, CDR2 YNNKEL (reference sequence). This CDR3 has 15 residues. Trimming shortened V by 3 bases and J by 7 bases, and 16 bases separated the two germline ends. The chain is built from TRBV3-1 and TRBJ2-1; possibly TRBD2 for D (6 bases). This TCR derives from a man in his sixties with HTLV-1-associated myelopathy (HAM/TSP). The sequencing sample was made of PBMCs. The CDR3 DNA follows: TGTGCCAGCAGCCATCCCGGGACTGGTAGAAATGAGCAGTTCTTC. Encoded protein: CASSHPGTGRNEQFF.